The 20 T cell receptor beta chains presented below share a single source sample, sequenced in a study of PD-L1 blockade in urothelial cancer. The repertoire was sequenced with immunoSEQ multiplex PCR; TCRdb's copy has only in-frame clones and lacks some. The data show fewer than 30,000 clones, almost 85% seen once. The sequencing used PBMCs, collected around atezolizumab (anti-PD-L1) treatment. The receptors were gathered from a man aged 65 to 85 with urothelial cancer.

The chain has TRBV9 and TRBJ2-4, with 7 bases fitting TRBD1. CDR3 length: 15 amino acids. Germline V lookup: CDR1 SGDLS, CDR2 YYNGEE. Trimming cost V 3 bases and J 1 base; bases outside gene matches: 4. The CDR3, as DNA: TGTGCCAGCAGCGCCTCGACAGGGGCCAAAAACATTCAGTACTTC. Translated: CASSASTGAKNIQYF.

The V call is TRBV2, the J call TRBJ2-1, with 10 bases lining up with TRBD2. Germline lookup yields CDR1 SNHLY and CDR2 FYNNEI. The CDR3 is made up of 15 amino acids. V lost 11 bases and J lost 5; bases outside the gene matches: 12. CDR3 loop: CAVVTGLAVNNEQFF. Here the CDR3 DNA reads TGTGCCGTAGTGACCGGACTAGCGGTAAACAATGAGCAGTTCTTC.

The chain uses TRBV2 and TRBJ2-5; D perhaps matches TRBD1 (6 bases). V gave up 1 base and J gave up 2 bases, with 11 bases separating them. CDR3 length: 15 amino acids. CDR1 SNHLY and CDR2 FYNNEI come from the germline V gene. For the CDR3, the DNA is TGTGCCAGCAGTGAAGGGGGGACAACTCAAGAGACCCAGTACTTC. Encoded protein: CASSEGGTTQETQYF.

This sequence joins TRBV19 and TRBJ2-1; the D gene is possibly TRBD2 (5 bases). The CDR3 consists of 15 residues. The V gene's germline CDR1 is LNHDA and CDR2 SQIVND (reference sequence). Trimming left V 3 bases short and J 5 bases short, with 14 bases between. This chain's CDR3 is CASSIVLDNNNEQFF. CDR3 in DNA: TGTGCCAGTAGTATCGTACTAGATAATAACAATGAGCAGTTCTTC. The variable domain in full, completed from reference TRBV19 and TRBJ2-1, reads DGGITQSPKYLFRKEGQNVTLSCEQNLNHDAMYWYRQDPGQGLRLIYYSQIVNDFQKGDIAEGYSVSREKKESFPLTVTSAQKNPTAFYLCASSIVLDNNNEQFFGPGTRLTVL.

The CDR3 sequence: CASSSGGMMNTEAFF. In DNA form, the CDR3 reads TGTGCCAGCAGCTCAGGGGGGATGATGAACACTGAAGCTTTCTTT. The J gene is TRBJ1-1, the V gene TRBV28, with 7 bases identical to TRBD1. Trimming removed 6 bases from V and 0 bases from J; junction bases left unmatched: 7. Germline V CDR1 and CDR2: MDHEN, SYDVKM. This CDR3 comprises 15 residues.

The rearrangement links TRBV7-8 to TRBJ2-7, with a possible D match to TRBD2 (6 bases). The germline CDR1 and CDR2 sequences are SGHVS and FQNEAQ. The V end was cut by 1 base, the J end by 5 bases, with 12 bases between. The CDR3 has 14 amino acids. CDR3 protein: CASSLGPGRNEQYF. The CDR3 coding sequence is TGTGCCAGCAGCTTAGGTCCAGGGAGGAACGAGCAGTACTTC.

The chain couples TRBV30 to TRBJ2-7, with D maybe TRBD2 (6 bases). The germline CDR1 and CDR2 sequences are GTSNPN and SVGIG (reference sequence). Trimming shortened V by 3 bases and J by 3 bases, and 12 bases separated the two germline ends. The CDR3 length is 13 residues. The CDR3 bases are TGTGCCTGGAGGCGGCGGGAAGGCTACGAGCAGTACTTC. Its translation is CAWRRREGYEQYF.

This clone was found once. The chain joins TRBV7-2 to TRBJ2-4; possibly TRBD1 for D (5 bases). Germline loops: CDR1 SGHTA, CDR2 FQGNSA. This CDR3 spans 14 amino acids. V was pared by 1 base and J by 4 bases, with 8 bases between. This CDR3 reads CASSLGGTKNIQYF. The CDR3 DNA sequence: TGTGCCAGCAGCTTAGGGGGCACGAAAAACATTCAGTACTTC.

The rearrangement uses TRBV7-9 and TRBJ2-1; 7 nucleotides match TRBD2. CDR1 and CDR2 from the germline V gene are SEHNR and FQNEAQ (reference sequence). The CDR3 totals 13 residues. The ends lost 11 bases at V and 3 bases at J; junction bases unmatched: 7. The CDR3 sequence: CAGGDPVYNEQFF. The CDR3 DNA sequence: TGTGCCGGGGGGGATCCAGTCTACAATGAGCAGTTCTTC.

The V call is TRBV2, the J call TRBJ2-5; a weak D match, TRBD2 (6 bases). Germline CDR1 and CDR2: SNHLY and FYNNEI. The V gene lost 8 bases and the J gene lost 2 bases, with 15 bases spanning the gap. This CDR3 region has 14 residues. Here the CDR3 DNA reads TGTGCCAGCCCCGCTCGCCTAGCGCAAGAGACCCAGTACTTC. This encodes CASPARLAQETQYF.

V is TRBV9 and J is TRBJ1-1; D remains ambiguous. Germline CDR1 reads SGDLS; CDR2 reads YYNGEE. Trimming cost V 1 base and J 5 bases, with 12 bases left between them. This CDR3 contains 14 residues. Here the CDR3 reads CASSVTLTGTEAFF. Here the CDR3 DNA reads TGTGCCAGCAGCGTAACACTCACGGGGACTGAAGCTTTCTTT.

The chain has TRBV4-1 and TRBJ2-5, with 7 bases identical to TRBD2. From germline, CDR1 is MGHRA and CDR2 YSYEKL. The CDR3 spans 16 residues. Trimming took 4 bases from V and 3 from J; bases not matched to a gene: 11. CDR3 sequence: CASSRETLGGKETQYF. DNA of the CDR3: TGCGCCAGCAGCCGAGAGACTCTCGGGGGGAAAGAGACCCAGTACTTC.

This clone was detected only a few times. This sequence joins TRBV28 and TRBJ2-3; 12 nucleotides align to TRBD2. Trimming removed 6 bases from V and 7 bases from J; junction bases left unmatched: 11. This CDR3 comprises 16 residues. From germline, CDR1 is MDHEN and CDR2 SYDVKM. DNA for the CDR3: TGTGCCAGCAGCCCAGCTAGCGGGAGGGCCGGGAATACGCAGTATTTT. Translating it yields CASSPASGRAGNTQYF.

In DNA, the CDR3 is TGCGCCAGCAGCCTGGGACTAACGGCCTACGAGCAGTACTTC. As protein: CASSLGLTAYEQYF. V and J are TRBV5-1 and TRBJ2-7; 7 nucleotides agree with TRBD2. V lost 4 bases, J lost 2 bases, and 6 bases stayed unmatched. CDR1 is SGHRS, CDR2 YFSETQ, per germline. The CDR3 covers 14 residues.

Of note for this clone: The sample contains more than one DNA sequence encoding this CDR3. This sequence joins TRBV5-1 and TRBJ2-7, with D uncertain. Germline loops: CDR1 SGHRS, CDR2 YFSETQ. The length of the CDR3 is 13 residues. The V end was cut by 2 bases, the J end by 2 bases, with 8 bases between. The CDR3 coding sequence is TGCGCCAGCAGCTTTGGTACGGCCTACGAGCAGTACTTC. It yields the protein CASSFGTAYEQYF.

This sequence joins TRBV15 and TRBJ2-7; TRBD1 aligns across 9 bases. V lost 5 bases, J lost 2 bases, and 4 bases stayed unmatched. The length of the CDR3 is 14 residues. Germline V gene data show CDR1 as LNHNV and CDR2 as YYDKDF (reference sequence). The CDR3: CATSRDRATYEQYF. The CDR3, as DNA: TGTGCCACCAGCCGGGACAGGGCGACCTACGAGCAGTACTTC.

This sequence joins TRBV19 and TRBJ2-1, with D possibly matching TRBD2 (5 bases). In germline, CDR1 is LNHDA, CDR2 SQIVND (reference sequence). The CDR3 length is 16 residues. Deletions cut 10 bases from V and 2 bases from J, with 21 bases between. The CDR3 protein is CATAGLASGTYNEQFF. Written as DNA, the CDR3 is TGTGCCACTGCTGGGCTAGCTTCTGGCACCTACAATGAGCAGTTCTTC. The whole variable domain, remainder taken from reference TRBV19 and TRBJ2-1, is DGGITQSPKYLFRKEGQNVTLSCEQNLNHDAMYWYRQDPGQGLRLIYYSQIVNDFQKGDIAEGYSVSREKKESFPLTVTSAQKNPTAFYLCATAGLASGTYNEQFFGPGTRLTVL.

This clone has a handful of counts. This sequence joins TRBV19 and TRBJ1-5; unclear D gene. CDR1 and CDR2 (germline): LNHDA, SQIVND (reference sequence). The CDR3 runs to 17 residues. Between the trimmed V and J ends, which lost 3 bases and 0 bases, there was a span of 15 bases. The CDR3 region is CASSISLQAYSNQPQHF. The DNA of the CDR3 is TGTGCCAGTAGTATTTCCTTGCAGGCCTATAGCAATCAGCCCCAGCATTTT. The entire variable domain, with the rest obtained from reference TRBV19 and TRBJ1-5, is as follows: DGGITQSPKYLFRKEGQNVTLSCEQNLNHDAMYWYRQDPGQGLRLIYYSQIVNDFQKGDIAEGYSVSREKKESFPLTVTSAQKNPTAFYLCASSISLQAYSNQPQHFGDGTRLSIL.

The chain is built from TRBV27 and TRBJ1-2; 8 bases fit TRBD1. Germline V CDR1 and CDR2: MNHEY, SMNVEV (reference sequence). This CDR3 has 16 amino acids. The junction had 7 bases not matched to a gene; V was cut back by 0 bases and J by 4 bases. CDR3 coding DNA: TGTGCCAGCAGTTTATCGACGGCAGGGGGCTTCTATGGCTACACCTTC. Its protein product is CASSLSTAGGFYGYTF.

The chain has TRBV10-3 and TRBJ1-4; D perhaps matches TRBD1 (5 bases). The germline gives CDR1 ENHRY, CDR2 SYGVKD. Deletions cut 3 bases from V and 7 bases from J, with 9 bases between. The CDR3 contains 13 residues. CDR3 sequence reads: CAISDREFEKLFF. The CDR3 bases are TGTGCCATCAGTGACAGGGAATTTGAAAAACTGTTTTTT.